This section outlines one T cell receptor beta chain sequence together with its context. Its antigen is unknown. Chemo-refractory metastatic non-small-cell lung cancer patients received focal radiation with ipilimumab CTLA-4 blockade. This sample is part of a study of radiotherapy plus CTLA-4 blockade in lung cancer. Study context: There were objective responses in approximately 19% of patients, and around 30% had disease control.

Germline trimming cut 3 bases from V and 5 bases from J; bases unmatched to any gene: 4. Germline CDR1 is SGHTA and CDR2 is FQGTGA. There are 16 residues in the CDR3. The assay was immunoSEQ multiplex PCR, and TCRdb's table has in-frame clones only and misses some. The table has 60,000 to 70,000 clones, over 75% seen once. Points from the study as a whole: Among blood TCR repertoires after radiotherapy plus ipilimumab, tumor-derived clones expanded. Reports state that early shifts in blood T cell clones, with interferon-beta, best predicted response.

This rearrangement joins TRBV7-3 to TRBJ2-2; 12 nucleotides agree with TRBD2. The source of this sequence is a human donor with non-small cell lung cancer who had a partial response to radiotherapy plus ipilimumab. The specimen comprised peripheral blood, sampled from a patient treated with radiotherapy plus ipilimumab. CDR3 in DNA: TGTGCCAGCAGCTTCACCGGGACTAGCGGGACCGGGGAGCTGTTTTTT. Protein product: CASSFTGTSGTGELFF.